The 10 T cell receptor beta chains below come from one sample, sequenced in a study of T-cell reconstitution after alpha-beta-depleted transplantation in children. TCRbeta library construction was performed incorporating unique molecular identifiers. TCRdb redid the calling of the PCR reads with MiXCR, one entry per CDR3 protein. Of roughly 500,000 distinct CDR3 sequences listed, roughly a tenth are singletons. The sample consisted of PBMCs, taken before TCRalphabeta/CD19-depleted stem cell transplant. These receptors came from a child under 10 years old with inherited bone marrow failure, due to receive a stem cell transplant.

This clonotype was seen more than once but under ten times. The chain joins TRBV20-1 to TRBJ1-2; D unresolved. Per the germline V gene, CDR1 is DFQATT and CDR2 is SNEGSKA (reference sequence). The CDR3 loop spans 13 amino acids. Trimming stripped 0 bases from V and 4 bases from J, with 9 bases between. CDR3 region: CSARDEKSYGYTF. In DNA form, the CDR3 reads TGCAGTGCTAGAGATGAGAAAAGCTATGGCTACACCTTC.

Many counts were recorded for this clonotype. The chain links TRBV27 to TRBJ2-1, with D possibly matching TRBD2 (5 bases). In germline, CDR1 is MNHEY, CDR2 SMNVEV (reference sequence). Trimming removed 4 bases from V and 0 bases from J, with 10 bases in between. The CDR3 covers 15 residues. The CDR3, as DNA: TGTGCCAGCAGTTATAGTAGCGTCTCCTACAATGAGCAGTTCTTC. As protein: CASSYSSVSYNEQFF.

This clonotype occurred many times. The chain links TRBV12-5 to TRBJ2-2; no reliable D call. V lost 3 bases and J lost 6, with 5 bases in between. The CDR3 is 12 residues long. Germline V gene sequence: CDR1 LGHNT, CDR2 FRNRAP. The CDR3 protein is CASGFYSGELFF. DNA of the CDR3: TGTGCTAGTGGTTTTTATTCCGGGGAGCTGTTTTTT.

This clonotype appeared a few times. The chain uses TRBV5-6 and TRBJ2-1; D gene unclear. CDR1 SGHDT and CDR2 YYEEEE come from the germline V gene. The CDR3 length is 15 residues. Trimming cost V 2 bases and J 2 bases, with 11 bases left between them. This CDR3 reads CASSFSETAYNEQFF. The CDR3 DNA reads as TGTGCCAGCAGCTTTTCTGAAACCGCCTACAATGAGCAGTTCTTC.

The chain recombines TRBV19 with TRBJ2-7, with a possible D match to TRBD2 (5 bases). This CDR3 region has 12 residues. Germline V gene data show CDR1 as LNHDA and CDR2 as SQIVND (reference sequence). The ends were cut back, 3 bases at V and 6 bases at J, with 9 bases in the middle. The CDR3: CASSIGGGEQYF. DNA of the CDR3: TGTGCCAGTAGTATCGGCGGAGGCGAGCAGTACTTC.

This clonotype was seen many times. The chain uses TRBV28 and TRBJ2-1, with D perhaps TRBD2 (6 bases). The CDR3 length is 15 residues. The germline CDR1 and CDR2 sequences are MDHEN and SYDVKM. Between the trimmed V and J ends, which lost 5 bases and 6 bases, there was a span of 17 bases. CDR3 coding DNA: TGTGCCAGCAGTCTTCTTGGGTGGGAGGTCAATGAGCAGTTCTTC. Amino acid sequence: CASSLLGWEVNEQFF.

This clonotype was seen repeatedly, ten times or more. This sequence joins TRBV9 and TRBJ2-3; D gene unclear. The length of the CDR3 is 13 residues. V shed 7 bases and J shed 2 bases, with 11 bases lying between them. From germline, CDR1 is SGDLS and CDR2 YYNGEE. CDR3 DNA sequence: TGTGCCAGCGGCAAGAGAAACACAGATACGCAGTATTTT. Its protein product is CASGKRNTDTQYF. Full variable domain (missing parts from reference TRBV9 and TRBJ2-3): DSGVTQTPKHLITATGQRVTLRCSPRSGDLSVYWYQQSLDQGLQFLIQYYNGEERAKGNILERFSAQQFPDLHSELNLSSLELGDSALYFCASGKRNTDTQYFGPGTRLTVL.

This clonotype was recorded many times. In nucleotides, the CDR3 is TGCAGCGTTCGATCGGGGGGGAACGAGCAGTACTTC. Translating gives CSVRSGGNEQYF. The gene calls are TRBV29-1 and TRBJ2-7, with TRBD2 matching 8 bases. Germline V CDR1 and CDR2: SQVTM, ANQGSEA. The V segment lost 5 bases and the J segment 5 bases; nucleotides outside the gene matches: 5. CDR3 size: 12 residues.

This clonotype was detected a few times. J is TRBJ2-5 and V is TRBV4-3, with D tentatively TRBD2 (6 bases). V lost 4 bases and J lost 5, with 11 bases in between. Per germline, CDR1 LGHNA and CDR2 YSLEER. This CDR3 is built from 13 residues. In DNA, the CDR3 is TGCGCCAGCAGCCCGGGAGCTTGGGAGACCCAGTACTTC. Its protein product is CASSPGAWETQYF.

This clonotype showed up just a few times. J is TRBJ1-5 and V is TRBV20-1, with 11 bases fitting TRBD1. This CDR3 region has 17 residues. After removal of 3 bases from V and 5 bases from J, the junction contained 12 bases not matched to a gene. Germline V gene data show CDR1 as DFQATT and CDR2 as SNEGSKA (reference sequence). CDR3 DNA: TGCAGTGCTAGGGGGGACAGGGGGTGGGAGGGGGATCAGCCCCAGCATTTT. This gives the protein CSARGDRGWEGDQPQHF.